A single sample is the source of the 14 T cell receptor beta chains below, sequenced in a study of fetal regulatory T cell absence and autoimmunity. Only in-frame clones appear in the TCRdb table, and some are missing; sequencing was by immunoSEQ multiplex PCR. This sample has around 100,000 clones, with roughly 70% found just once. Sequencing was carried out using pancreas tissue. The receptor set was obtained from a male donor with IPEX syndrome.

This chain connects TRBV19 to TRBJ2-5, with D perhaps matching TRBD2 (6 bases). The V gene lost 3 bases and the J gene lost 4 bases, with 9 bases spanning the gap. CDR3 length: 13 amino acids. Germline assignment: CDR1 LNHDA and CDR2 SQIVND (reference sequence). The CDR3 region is CASSMNGRETQYF. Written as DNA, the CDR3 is TGTGCCAGTAGTATGAACGGGAGAGAGACCCAGTACTTC.

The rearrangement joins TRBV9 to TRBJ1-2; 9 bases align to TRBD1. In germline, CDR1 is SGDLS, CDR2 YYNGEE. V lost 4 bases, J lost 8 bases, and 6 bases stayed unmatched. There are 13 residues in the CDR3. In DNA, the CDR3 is TGTGCCAGCAGCTTACGGACAGGGGAGGGCTACACCTTC. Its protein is CASSLRTGEGYTF.

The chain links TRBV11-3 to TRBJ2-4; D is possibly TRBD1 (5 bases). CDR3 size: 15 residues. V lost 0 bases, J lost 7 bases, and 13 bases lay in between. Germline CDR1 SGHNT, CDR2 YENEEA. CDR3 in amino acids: CASSLDWVGDNIQYF. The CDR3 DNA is TGTGCCAGCAGCTTAGATTGGGTAGGGGATAACATTCAGTACTTC.

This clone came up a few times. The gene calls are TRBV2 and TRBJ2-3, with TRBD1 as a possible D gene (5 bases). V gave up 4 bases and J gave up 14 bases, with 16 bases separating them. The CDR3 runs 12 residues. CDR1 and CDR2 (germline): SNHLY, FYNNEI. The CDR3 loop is CASSGGHSRRYF. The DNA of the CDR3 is TGTGCCAGCAGTGGAGGACACTCTCGGAGGTATTTT. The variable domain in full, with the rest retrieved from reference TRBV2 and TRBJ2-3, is EPEVTQTPSHQVTQMGQEVILRCVPISNHLYFYWYRQILGQKVEFLVSFYNNEISEKSEIFDDQFSVERPDGSNFTLKIRSTKLEDSAMYFCASSGGHSRRYFGPGTRLTVL.

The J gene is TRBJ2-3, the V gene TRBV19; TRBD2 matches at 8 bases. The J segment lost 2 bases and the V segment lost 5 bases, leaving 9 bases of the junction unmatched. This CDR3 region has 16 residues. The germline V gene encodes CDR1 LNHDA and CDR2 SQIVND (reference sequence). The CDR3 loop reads CASSQRSGAVTDTQYF. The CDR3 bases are TGTGCCAGTAGTCAGCGTAGCGGGGCGGTCACAGATACGCAGTATTTT.

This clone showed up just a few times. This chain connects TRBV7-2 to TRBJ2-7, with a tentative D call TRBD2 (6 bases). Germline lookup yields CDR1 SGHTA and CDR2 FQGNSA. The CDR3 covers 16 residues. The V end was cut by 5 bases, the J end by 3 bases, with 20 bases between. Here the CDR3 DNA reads TGTGCCAGCAGCCTGAGGAGGGACTCTTTTCTCTACGAGCAGTACTTC. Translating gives CASSLRRDSFLYEQYF.

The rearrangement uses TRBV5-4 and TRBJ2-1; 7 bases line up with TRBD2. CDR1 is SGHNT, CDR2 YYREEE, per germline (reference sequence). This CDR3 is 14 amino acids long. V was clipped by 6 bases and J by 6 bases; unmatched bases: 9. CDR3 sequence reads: CASTLGRAGNEQFF. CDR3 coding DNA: TGTGCCAGCACCCTGGGGAGGGCGGGCAATGAGCAGTTCTTC.

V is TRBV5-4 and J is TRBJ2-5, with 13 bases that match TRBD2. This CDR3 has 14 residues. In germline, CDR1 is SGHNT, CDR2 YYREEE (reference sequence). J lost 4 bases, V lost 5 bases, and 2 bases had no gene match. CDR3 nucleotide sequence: TGTGCCAGCAGACTAGCGGGGGGGCCAGAGACCCAGTACTTC. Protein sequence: CASRLAGGPETQYF.

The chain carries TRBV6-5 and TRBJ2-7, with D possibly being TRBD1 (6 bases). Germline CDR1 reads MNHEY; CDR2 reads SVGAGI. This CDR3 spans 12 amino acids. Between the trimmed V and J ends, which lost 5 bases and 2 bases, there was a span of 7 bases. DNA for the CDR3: TGTGCCAGCAGTACAGGGACCTACGAGCAGTACTTC. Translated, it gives CASSTGTYEQYF.

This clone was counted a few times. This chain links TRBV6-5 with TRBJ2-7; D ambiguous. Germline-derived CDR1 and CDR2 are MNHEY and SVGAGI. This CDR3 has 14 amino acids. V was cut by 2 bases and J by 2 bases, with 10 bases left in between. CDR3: CASSYGAATYEQYF. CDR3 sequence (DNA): TGTGCCAGCAGTTACGGTGCAGCCACCTACGAGCAGTACTTC.

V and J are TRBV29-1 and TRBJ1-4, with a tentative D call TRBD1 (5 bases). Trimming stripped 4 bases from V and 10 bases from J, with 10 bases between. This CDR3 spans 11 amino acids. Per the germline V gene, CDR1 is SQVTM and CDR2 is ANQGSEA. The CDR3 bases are TGCAGCGTTGTAATGGGGGGAAAACTGTTTTTT. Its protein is CSVVMGGKLFF.

CDR3 DNA sequence: TGTGCCAGCAGGGTTGGCGTTTATAATTCACCCCTCCACTTT. Translating it yields CASRVGVYNSPLHF. The rearrangement joins TRBV6-5 to TRBJ1-6; D gene uncertain. Germline CDR1 reads MNHEY; CDR2 reads SVGAGI. V lost 6 bases and J lost 4, with 10 bases in between. This CDR3 is 14 amino acids long.

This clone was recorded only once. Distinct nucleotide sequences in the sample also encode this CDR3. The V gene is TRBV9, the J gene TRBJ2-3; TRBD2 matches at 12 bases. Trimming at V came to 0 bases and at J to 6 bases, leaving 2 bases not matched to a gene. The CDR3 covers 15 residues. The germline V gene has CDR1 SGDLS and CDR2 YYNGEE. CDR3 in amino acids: CASSVASGGADTQYF. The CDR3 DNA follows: TGTGCCAGCAGCGTAGCTAGCGGGGGGGCGGATACGCAGTATTTT.

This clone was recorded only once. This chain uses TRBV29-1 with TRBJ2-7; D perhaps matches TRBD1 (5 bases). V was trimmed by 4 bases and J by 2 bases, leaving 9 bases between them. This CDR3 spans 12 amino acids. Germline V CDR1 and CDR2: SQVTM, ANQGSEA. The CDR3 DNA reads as TGCAGCGTTGGGCCAGGGACCTACGAGCAGTACTTC. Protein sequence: CSVGPGTYEQYF.